The 7 T cell receptor beta chains below were found in one sample sequenced in a study of blood T cell repertoires in COVID-19. Assay used: immunoSEQ multiplex PCR; TCRdb lists only in-frame clones, some missing. The sample records more than 45,000 clones, roughly 91% being singletons. Sequenced material: peripheral blood. The source is a human donor in a cohort sampled during active COVID-19.

The sample holds one count of this clone. The chain uses TRBV5-1 and TRBJ2-1; a possible D gene is TRBD2 (7 bases). Trimming pared 6 bases from V and 5 bases from J, leaving 12 bases between. This CDR3 comprises 13 residues. Germline CDR1 reads SGHRS; CDR2 reads YFSETQ. The CDR3 sequence is CASTSGGDNEQFF. In DNA, the CDR3 is TGCGCCAGCACCTCGGGGGGCGACAATGAGCAGTTCTTC. Based on the CDR3 plus reference TRBV5-1 and TRBJ2-1, the full variable domain is KAGVTQTPRYLIKTRGQQVTLSCSPISGHRSVSWYQQTPGQGLQFLFEYFSETQRNKGNFPGRFSGRQFSNSRSEMNVSTLELGDSALYLCASTSGGDNEQFFGPGTRLTVL.

The gene calls are TRBV10-3 and TRBJ1-1; D perhaps matches TRBD1 (5 bases). This CDR3 region has 13 residues. In germline, CDR1 is ENHRY, CDR2 SYGVKD. V was pared by 6 bases and J by 5 bases, with 13 bases between. In DNA form, the CDR3 reads TGTGCCATCAGGGGCGACGGGGGGACTGAAGCTTTCTTT. Protein sequence: CAIRGDGGTEAFF.

This clone occurred once. The chain joins TRBV18 to TRBJ2-1; the D gene is possibly TRBD1 (6 bases). Germline CDR1 is KGHSH and CDR2 is LQKENI. This CDR3 region has 13 residues. V was shortened by 6 bases and J by 7 bases, with 13 bases between the two germline ends. The CDR3 protein is CASSLDRRNEQFF. The CDR3 coding sequence is TGTGCCAGCTCGCTCGACAGGAGGAATGAGCAGTTCTTC.

The gene calls are TRBV3-1 (or the pseudogene TRBV3-2) and TRBJ1-1, with 8 bases matching TRBD1. CDR1 is LGHDT and CDR2 is YNNKEL in the germline V gene (reference sequence). J lost 0 bases, V lost 1 base, and 1 base had no gene match. The CDR3 spans 15 residues. In DNA, the CDR3 is TGTGCCAGCAGCCAAGTGGACAGGGTGAACACTGAAGCTTTCTTT. Translating it yields CASSQVDRVNTEAFF.

This chain connects TRBV7-2 to TRBJ2-2, with TRBD1 identical over 7 bases. This CDR3 spans 15 amino acids. Germline trimming cut 4 bases from V and 3 bases from J; bases unmatched to any gene: 5. Germline CDR1 and CDR2: SGHTA and FQGNSA. CDR3 in amino acids: CASSWDRGHTGELFF. For the CDR3, the DNA is TGTGCCAGCAGCTGGGACAGAGGGCACACCGGGGAGCTGTTTTTT.

The table lists this clone with a count of one. V and J are TRBV6-2 or TRBV6-3 and TRBJ2-5, with 13 bases matching TRBD2. V trimming: 6 bases; J trimming: 4 bases; junction bases outside the gene matches: 8. Germline values: CDR1 MNHEY, CDR2 SVGEGT. The CDR3 has 16 residues. CDR3 bases: TGTGCCAGCAGCGGACTAGCGGGAGTAGGGGGAGAGACCCAGTACTTC. Amino acids: CASSGLAGVGGETQYF.

The chain carries TRBV19 and TRBJ2-2; no reliable D call. Trimming took off 4 bases at V and 7 bases at J, with 4 bases between the two ends. This CDR3 region has 11 residues. CDR1 and CDR2 (germline): LNHDA, SQIVND (reference sequence). This CDR3 is CASSSYGELFF. The CDR3 DNA reads as TGTGCCAGTAGTAGTTACGGGGAGCTGTTTTTT.